The present T cell receptor (beta chain) was sequenced within a study of shared clonotypes between healthy human individuals. TCRdb keeps only in-frame clones here, not all; method: immunoSEQ multiplex PCR. The data contain under 2,000,000 clones, less than 95% of them singletons. Naive-designated CD8 cells lacked CD45RO, were positively enriched for CCR7, and omitted terminally differentiated effector memory CD45RA+ cells. The CDR3 contains 14 residues. Germline assignment: CDR1 MGHRA and CDR2 YSYEKL. V shed 3 bases and J 4 bases; nucleotides not matched to a gene: 5. The origin of this receptor is a man between 18 and 29 years old in good health. The chain carries TRBV4-1 and TRBJ2-5, with 7 bases matching TRBD2. Source material: naive CD8+ T cells sorted from blood. The CDR3 region has the DNA TGCGCCAGCAGCCACAGACTAGCACCAGAGACCCAGTACTTC. Its translation: CASSHRLAPETQYF.